The 15 T cell receptor beta chains below were found in one sample sequenced in a study of T cells in Graves' hyperthyroidism and ophthalmopathy. Amplified TCR beta CDR3 regions came from RNA transcripts. In the first-round RT-PCR of the TCR CDR3, the HTBI primer set was used. TCRdb re-derived calls from the multiplex PCR reads in MiXCR, one entry per CDR3 protein. The table lists approximately 330,000 distinct CDR3 sequences, approximately 18% of them singletons. Sequenced sample: blood. The receptors here all came from a woman in her fifties or sixties with Graves' hyperthyroidism.

This clonotype was recorded many times. The J gene is TRBJ2-1, the V gene TRBV5-1; 12 bases match TRBD2. The CDR3 extends over 15 amino acids. Looked up from germline, CDR1 is SGHRS and CDR2 is YFSETQ. The V gene end was trimmed by 4 bases and the J gene end by 8 bases; junction bases not matched to a gene: 7. The CDR3 sequence: CASSVTSGGGYEQFF. The CDR3 coding sequence is TGCGCCAGCAGCGTGACTAGCGGGGGTGGCTATGAGCAGTTCTTC. The whole variable domain, filled in from reference TRBV5-1 and TRBJ2-1, reads KAGVTQTPRYLIKTRGQQVTLSCSPISGHRSVSWYQQTPGQGLQFLFEYFSETQRNKGNFPGRFSGRQFSNSRSEMNVSTLELGDSALYLCASSVTSGGGYEQFFGPGTRLTVL.

Concerning this clonotype itself: This sequence may be a read error, since a much larger clone differs from it by one base. This chain connects TRBV6-1 to TRBJ1-1, with 10 bases fitting TRBD1. CDR3 length: 14 amino acids. V was clipped by 4 bases and J by 4 bases; unmatched bases: 3. The germline gives CDR1 MNHNS, CDR2 SASEGT. CDR3 nucleotides: TGTGCCAGCAGTGTGGGACAGGGGACCACTGAAGCTTTCTTT. It yields the protein CASSVGQGTTEAFF.

This clonotype turned up a few times. The chain combines TRBV2 with TRBJ1-3; TRBD1 agrees at 11 bases. From germline, CDR1 is SNHLY and CDR2 FYNNEI. V was clipped by 5 bases and J by 6 bases; unmatched bases: 6. The CDR3 has 15 amino acids. This CDR3 reads CASSRDRGIENTIYF. CDR3 DNA sequence: TGTGCCAGCAGTCGGGACAGGGGGATTGAAAACACCATATATTTT. The full variable domain, with the rest looked up from reference TRBV2 and TRBJ1-3, is EPEVTQTPSHQVTQMGQEVILRCVPISNHLYFYWYRQILGQKVEFLVSFYNNEISEKSEIFDDQFSVERPDGSNFTLKIRSTKLEDSAMYFCASSRDRGIENTIYFGEGSWLTVV.

This clonotype was observed many times. This chain joins TRBV30 and TRBJ2-5; D is ambiguous. The V end was cut by 5 bases, the J end by 2 bases, with 12 bases between. The germline V gene has CDR1 GTSNPN and CDR2 SVGIG (reference sequence). The CDR3 runs 13 residues. DNA of the CDR3: TGTGCCTGGGTGTCAGGACCGCAAGAGACCCAGTACTTC. It specifies CAWVSGPQETQYF.

This clonotype was picked up many times. DNA of the CDR3: TGTGCCACCCGGTCGGGGGTTGGCTACACCTTC. Protein sequence: CATRSGVGYTF. The J gene is TRBJ1-2, the V gene TRBV28, with D possibly matching TRBD1 (5 bases). Trimming stripped 10 bases from V and 7 bases from J, with 13 bases between. Germline CDR1 and CDR2: MDHEN and SYDVKM. CDR3 length: 11 amino acids.

This clonotype was seen repeatedly, ten times or more. CDR3 sequence (DNA): TGTGCCAGCTCACTTGACAGGGTCAATCAGCCCCAGCATTTT. Protein: CASSLDRVNQPQHF. This chain joins TRBV18 and TRBJ1-5; TRBD1 agrees at 7 bases. V was clipped by 4 bases and J by 3 bases; unmatched bases: 3. Germline V lookup: CDR1 KGHSH, CDR2 LQKENI. The CDR3 spans 14 residues.

The table lists this clonotype with many counts. The chain couples TRBV6-1 to TRBJ1-1; D is possibly TRBD1 (5 bases). Germline V gives CDR1 MNHNS, CDR2 SASEGT. CDR3 length: 13 amino acids. With 10 bases removed from V and 1 base from J, the gap between germline ends came to 13 bases. The CDR3 region has the DNA TGTGCCACCTGGGGACTTACGAACACTGAAGCTTTCTTT. Amino acids: CATWGLTNTEAFF.

The rearrangement joins TRBV20-1 to TRBJ2-1; either TRBD1 or TRBD2 may supply D (5 bases each). The V and J ends lost 0 bases and 3 bases respectively, with 18 bases between them. CDR3 length: 17 residues. The germline CDR1 and CDR2 sequences are DFQATT and SNEGSKA (reference sequence). The CDR3 spells CSARDGTGTTNYNEQFF. The CDR3 DNA follows: TGCAGTGCTAGAGATGGAACCGGGACCACCAACTACAATGAGCAGTTCTTC.

This clonotype was recorded many times. The V call is TRBV18, the J call TRBJ2-3, with D possibly being TRBD1 (5 bases). This CDR3 is built from 13 residues. Per the germline V gene, CDR1 is KGHSH and CDR2 is LQKENI. Deletions cut 8 bases from V and 0 bases from J, with 9 bases between. CDR3 DNA: TGTGCCAGCAGTCCAGGGAGCACAGATACGCAGTATTTT. Encoded protein: CASSPGSTDTQYF.

This clonotype showed up many times. The chain carries TRBV27 and TRBJ2-3, with TRBD1 as a possible D gene (6 bases). Germline V gene sequence: CDR1 MNHEY, CDR2 SMNVEV (reference sequence). The CDR3 has 15 amino acids. Trimming removed 7 bases at V and 4 bases at J, with 18 bases between. The CDR3 region is CASTYLQGSADTQYF. CDR3 bases: TGTGCCAGCACTTACCTACAGGGTTCGGCAGATACGCAGTATTTT.

To note about this clonotype: It is likely a read error, because the conserved phenylalanine at the end of the CDR3 is missing. The chain links TRBV5-6 to TRBJ2-5; D call uncertain. CDR1 is SGHDT and CDR2 is YYEEEE in the germline V gene. The CDR3 is 14 amino acids. The V and J ends lost 1 base and 2 bases respectively, with 9 bases between them. DNA of the CDR3: TGTGCCAGCAGCTTGCCTGCCAGACAAGAGACCCAGTACCTC. It translates to CASSLPARQETQYL.

This clonotype was picked up a small number of times. As DNA, the CDR3 is TGTGCCAGCATGGGGGACAGGTCGCCCTACGAGCAGTACTTC. This translates into CASMGDRSPYEQYF. The V call is TRBV6-1, the J call TRBJ2-7; TRBD1 matches 8 bases. V lost 7 bases to trimming and J lost 2 bases; unmatched junction nucleotides: 7. Germline values: CDR1 MNHNS, CDR2 SASEGT. CDR3 length: 14 residues.

With respect to this clonotype: This may be a read error: a much more frequent sequence differs by one nucleotide. The CDR3 reads CASSLGVMREIQYF. CDR3 DNA sequence: TGTGCCAGCAGCTTGGGGGTTATGCGGGAGATCCAGTACTTC. The genes are TRBV11-2 and TRBJ2-5; 7 bases are shared with TRBD2. Germline assignment: CDR1 SGHAT and CDR2 FQNNGV. CDR3 size: 14 residues.

The chain combines TRBV6-1 with TRBJ2-2; a possible D gene is TRBD1 (5 bases). This CDR3 contains 14 residues. CDR1 is MNHNS, CDR2 SASEGT, per germline. V lost 1 base to trimming and J lost 3 bases, with 6 bases between them. Here the CDR3 DNA reads TGTGCCAGCAGTGAAGGACAGTACACCGGGGAGCTGTTTTTT. Translating gives CASSEGQYTGELFF.

There are many counts of this clonotype. The V gene is TRBV12-3 or TRBV12-4, the J gene TRBJ2-2; D perhaps matches TRBD1 (5 bases). The CDR3 runs to 17 residues. Trimming pared 4 bases from V and 0 bases from J, leaving 15 bases between. The CDR3 spells CASSWQGTPANTGELFF. The DNA of the CDR3 is TGTGCCAGCAGTTGGCAGGGTACCCCCGCGAACACCGGGGAGCTGTTTTTT.